This T cell receptor (beta chain) was captured in a study of brain T cells in children with intractable seizures. CDR3 length: 14 residues. The germline V gene has CDR1 GTSNPN and CDR2 SVGIG (reference sequence). After removal of 2 bases from V and 10 bases from J, the junction contained 6 bases not matched to a gene. The method was immunoSEQ multiplex PCR; TCRdb's version includes in-frame clones alone and lacks a portion of them. The sample includes approximately 40,000 clones, roughly 90% of them seen just once. Turning to this clone: The antigen is undetermined.

Surgery cases with the highest brain T cell transcript signatures were chosen for sequencing. Patients received at least one anti-epileptic drug before surgery. The study's findings and limits: Only CDR3 sequence similarity suggested viral specificity, without known HCMV serostatus. Pre- and post-surgery blood differed in depth, so pre-surgery absences may be undersampling.

The input for sequencing was peripheral blood, taken at surgery. The gene calls are TRBV30 and TRBJ1-6; TRBD1 matches 9 bases. The clonotype originates from a girl aged 2 to 9 with tuberous sclerosis and intractable seizures. This CDR3 is CAWSTGQGISPLHF. CDR3 coding DNA: TGTGCCTGGAGTACTGGACAGGGGATCTCACCCCTCCACTTT.